This T cell receptor beta chain was captured by sequencing in a study of blood T cell repertoires in COVID-19. As for the study in general: Collection of acute and convalescent COVID-19 samples took place in the United States, Italy and Spain. Nucleic acid was either cDNA or gDNA, and it came from T cells, B-cell-depleted T cells, or PBMCs.

The V end lost 5 bases, the J end lost 4 bases, and 9 bases lay between the germline ends. Germline loops: CDR1 MDHEN, CDR2 SYDVKM. The CDR3 runs to 13 residues. In the source study's methods: Estimation of nucleated cell counts was performed using reference gene primer amplification. Libraries were prepared by immunoSEQ multiplex PCR; TCRdb keeps only in-frame clonotypes and omits some of them. Clone size and the V and J calls come from that table; the DNA yielded D and trimming. The sample has 400,000 or so clones, around 87% seen once; the top ten hold about 3%. The sequencing sample was made of peripheral blood. The origin of this receptor is a human donor in a cohort sampled during active COVID-19. The rearrangement uses TRBV28 and TRBJ2-1; TRBD2 might be the D (5 bases). The DNA of the CDR3 is TGTGCCAGCAGTCCACCGGGGTACAATGAGCAGTTCTTC. It yields the protein CASSPPGYNEQFF.